The 15 T cell receptor beta chains below were found in one sample sequenced in a study of T cell responses to AZD1222 COVID-19 vaccine. The table came from immunoSEQ multiplex PCR; TCRdb's copy has only in-frame clones and leaves some out. This sample carries tens of thousands of clones, about 90% of them seen once, and the ten largest clones take around 5.2%. Material: peripheral blood, obtained on day 0 of AZD1222 vaccination. These receptors were taken from an adult in good health.

This chain joins TRBV7-8 and TRBJ2-5; D is ambiguous. Germline V gene sequence: CDR1 SGHVS, CDR2 FQNEAQ. Trimming left V 2 bases short and J 2 bases short, with 6 bases between. This CDR3 has 13 residues. CDR3 amino acids: CASSLSPQETQYF. CDR3 sequence (DNA): TGTGCCAGCAGCTTAAGCCCACAAGAGACCCAGTACTTC.

This chain uses TRBV11-2 with TRBJ2-7; 8 nucleotides agree with TRBD2. The CDR3 has 15 residues. V lost 3 bases to trimming and J lost 3 bases; unmatched junction nucleotides: 7. In germline, CDR1 is SGHAT, CDR2 FQNNGV. The CDR3 is CASSLTGTSDYEQYF. The CDR3 nucleotides are TGTGCCAGCAGCTTGACCGGGACTAGTGACTACGAGCAGTACTTC.

The table lists this clone with a count of one. J is TRBJ1-2 and V is TRBV10-3; D unresolved. Trimming stripped 2 bases from V and 2 bases from J, with 12 bases between. Per germline, CDR1 ENHRY and CDR2 SYGVKD. This CDR3 region has 15 residues. The chain's CDR3 is CAISERQAVNYGYTF. DNA for the CDR3: TGTGCCATCAGTGAGCGCCAGGCAGTAAACTATGGCTACACCTTC.

This rearrangement joins TRBV7-2 to TRBJ1-5, with D possibly TRBD1 on 6 matching bases. CDR1 is SGHTA, CDR2 FQGNSA, per germline. V lost 4 bases to trimming and J lost 7 bases, with 14 bases between them. CDR3 length: 14 residues. The CDR3 DNA follows: TGTGCCAGCAGCTACGCCCAGGGGAACCAGCCCCAGCATTTT. Its protein product is CASSYAQGNQPQHF.

A few counts support this clone. V and J are TRBV3-1 (or the pseudogene TRBV3-2) and TRBJ1-2; D call uncertain. The ends were cut back, 5 bases at V and 0 bases at J, with 4 bases in the middle. The V gene's germline CDR1 is LGHDT and CDR2 YNNKEL (reference sequence). The CDR3 totals 12 residues. The CDR3 nucleotides read TGTGCCAGCAGCAGGGCTAACTATGGCTACACCTTC. Amino acids: CASSRANYGYTF.

The chain carries TRBV14 and TRBJ2-1, with 8 bases aligning to TRBD1. Germline CDR1 and CDR2: SGHDN and FVKESK. This CDR3 comprises 20 residues. Trimming at V came to 1 base and at J to 0 bases, leaving 14 bases not matched to a gene. The DNA for the CDR3 is TGTGCCAGCAGCCAAGTCCTCGGCAGGGGGCCTTTGAGCTCCTACAATGAGCAGTTCTTC. It yields the protein CASSQVLGRGPLSSYNEQFF.

The chain is built from TRBV11-2 and TRBJ2-7; the match to TRBD2 covers 10 bases. The CDR3 runs to 15 residues. The V gene's germline CDR1 is SGHAT and CDR2 FQNNGV. With 4 bases clipped from V and 2 bases from J, the junction kept 5 bases outside the gene matches. The CDR3, as DNA: TGTGCCAGCAGCTACTCTAGCGGGAGTGCCTACGAGCAGTACTTC. This translates into CASSYSSGSAYEQYF.

This clone was seen just once. The rearrangement uses TRBV7-9 and TRBJ1-4; D is ambiguous. The germline CDR1 and CDR2 sequences are SEHNR and FQNEAQ (reference sequence). This CDR3 spans 13 amino acids. The V end lost 5 bases, the J end lost 7 bases, and 11 bases lay between the germline ends. In DNA, the CDR3 is TGTGCCAGCAGCCCCCTGTTGGGTGAAAAACTGTTTTTT. It codes for CASSPLLGEKLFF.

V gene TRBV7-9 combines with J gene TRBJ1-5; unclear D gene. V lost 9 bases, J lost 3 bases, and 18 bases lay in between. The CDR3 extends over 15 amino acids. Germline-derived CDR1 and CDR2 are SEHNR and FQNEAQ (reference sequence). The CDR3 is CASSLTPPSNQPQHF. The CDR3 coding sequence is TGTGCCAGTTCGTTGACGCCACCCTCCAATCAGCCCCAGCATTTT.

The chain is built from TRBV9 and TRBJ2-7; 14 bases match TRBD2. V shed 4 bases and J 5 bases; nucleotides not matched to a gene: 8. This CDR3 has 16 amino acids. Germline CDR1 is SGDLS and CDR2 is YYNGEE. CDR3 protein: CASSTGLAGGLDEQYF. DNA of the CDR3: TGTGCCAGCAGCACCGGACTAGCGGGGGGTTTGGACGAGCAGTACTTC.

The chain uses TRBV4-2 and TRBJ2-1, with D hard to call. The germline V gene has CDR1 LGHNA and CDR2 YNFKEQ. The CDR3 totals 16 residues. V lost 1 base and J lost 4, with 14 bases in between. The CDR3 region has the DNA TGTGCCAGCAGCCAAGGCCCGCCTAGTTCTTACAATGAGCAGTTCTTC. It translates to CASSQGPPSSYNEQFF.

This chain joins TRBV2 and TRBJ2-5, with 7 bases that match TRBD1. The V gene end was trimmed by 8 bases and the J gene end by 0 bases; junction bases not matched to a gene: 6. Germline assignment: CDR1 SNHLY and CDR2 FYNNEI. The CDR3 is 14 residues long. In DNA form, the CDR3 reads TGTGCCAGCCCGGGACAGCAGTACCAAGAGACCCAGTACTTC. Residues: CASPGQQYQETQYF.

The chain recombines TRBV19 with TRBJ2-3; unclear D gene. The CDR3 has 16 residues. The V end was cut by 3 bases, the J end by 0 bases, with 13 bases between. Per the germline V gene, CDR1 is LNHDA and CDR2 is SQIVND (reference sequence). The CDR3 region has the DNA TGTGCCAGTAGTATTTTCGTGGGTGCTAGCACAGATACGCAGTATTTT. Protein product: CASSIFVGASTDTQYF.

The chain has TRBV14 and TRBJ2-5, with D possibly matching TRBD1 (6 bases). Germline V gives CDR1 SGHDN, CDR2 FVKESK. This CDR3 has 14 amino acids. With 4 bases removed from V and 5 bases from J, the gap between germline ends came to 14 bases. CDR3: CASSRGRGWETQYF. CDR3 in DNA: TGTGCCAGCAGCCGGGGCAGGGGCTGGGAGACCCAGTACTTC.

V usage is TRBV27 and J usage is TRBJ2-6; a weak D match, TRBD1 (5 bases). CDR1 is MNHEY and CDR2 is SMNVEV in the germline V gene (reference sequence). The ends were cut back, 6 bases at V and 2 bases at J, with 11 bases in the middle. The CDR3 contains 15 residues. The CDR3 spells CASRGQGAGANVLTF. The CDR3 DNA is TGTGCCAGCAGAGGCCAGGGTGCTGGGGCCAACGTCCTGACTTTC.